The clone carrying this T cell receptor beta chain appeared many times. Its antigen is as yet unknown. Germline values: CDR1 MDHEN, CDR2 SYDVKM. The V end lost 4 bases, the J end lost 0 bases, and 15 bases lay between the germline ends. This CDR3 contains 16 residues. This sample is drawn from a study of T cells in Graves' hyperthyroidism and ophthalmopathy. Turning to the study itself: Peripheral blood was acquired at first diagnosis, ahead of any therapy whatsoever.

The source material, RNA transcripts, was used to amplify TCR beta CDR3 regions. HTBI primers were used for first-round RT-PCR of the TCR CDR3. TCRdb analysed the multiplex PCR reads with MiXCR anew, one entry per CDR3 protein. The top ten clones hold 3% to 4% of a sample with around 620,000 distinct CDR3 sequences, 15% to 20% of them seen once. Newly diagnosed hyperthyroidism patients aged 18 to 65 years had disease lasting under 2 months. Broader study findings: The authors' 13 V-J model separated ophthalmopathy from stable hyperthyroidism. Among thyroid clonotypes expanded above 0.001, most also appeared in blood.

The chain recombines TRBV28 with TRBJ1-1, with a weak D call TRBD1 (6 bases). The source is a woman aged 30 to 39 with Graves' hyperthyroidism. The source material was blood. CDR3 sequence (DNA): TGTGCCAGCAGTTCCACAGGGAGACAGATGAACACTGAAGCTTTCTTT. As protein: CASSSTGRQMNTEAFF.